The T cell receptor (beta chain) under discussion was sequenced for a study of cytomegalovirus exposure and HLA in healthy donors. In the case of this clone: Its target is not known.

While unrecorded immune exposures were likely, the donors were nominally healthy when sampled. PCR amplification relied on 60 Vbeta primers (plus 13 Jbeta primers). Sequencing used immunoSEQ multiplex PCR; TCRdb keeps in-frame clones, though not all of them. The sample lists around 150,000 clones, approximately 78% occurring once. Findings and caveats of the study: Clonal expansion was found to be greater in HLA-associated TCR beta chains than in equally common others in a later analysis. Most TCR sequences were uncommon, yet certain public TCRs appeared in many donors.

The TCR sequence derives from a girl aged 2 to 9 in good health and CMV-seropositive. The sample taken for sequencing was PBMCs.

CDR3 residues: CASSFQRDGYNEQFF. CDR3 nucleotide sequence: TGTGCCAGCAGCTTTCAGCGGGATGGGTACAATGAGCAGTTCTTC. The chain has TRBV7-9 and TRBJ2-1; 7 nucleotides line up with TRBD2. V lost 3 bases, J lost 4 bases, and 6 bases stayed unmatched. This CDR3 spans 15 amino acids. From germline, CDR1 is SEHNR and CDR2 FQNEAQ (reference sequence).